Below, one TCR beta chain is given with its context. Its specificity is unknown. PCR was performed using 60 Vbeta and 13 Jbeta primers. Sequenced by immunoSEQ multiplex PCR; TCRdb stores in-frame clones only, minus some. In the table there are tens of thousands of clones, about 70% of which are singletons. This sample stems from a study of cytomegalovirus exposure and HLA in healthy donors. Study-wide background: Clustering assigned about 76% of the roughly 420 genotyped donors to the Caucasian-associated ancestry cluster. Whole-study results and caveats: The authors later linked a missense DCLRE1C variant to TCR beta V- and J-gene trimming. Associated with cytomegalovirus, according to the listing, were fewer than 200 TCR beta chains. An apparent linkage of common viral pathogens to several of the most significant clusters emerged in a later analysis.

The source material was PBMCs. The TCR comes from a man between 25 and 39 years old in good health and CMV-seronegative.

The CDR3, as DNA: TGTGCCAGCAGCCCAACATGGGCCGGTGTCTACGAGCAGTACTTC. This gives the protein CASSPTWAGVYEQYF. V is TRBV28 and J is TRBJ2-7, with D uncertain. The CDR3 runs 15 residues. Germline V gene sequence: CDR1 MDHEN, CDR2 SYDVKM. Trimming left V 6 bases short and J 3 bases short, with 18 bases between. Variable domain in full (rest from reference TRBV28 and TRBJ2-7): DVKVTQSSRYLVKRTGEKVFLECVQDMDHENMFWYRQDPGLGLRLIYFSYDVKMKEKGDIPEGYSVSREKKERFSLILESASTNQTSMYLCASSPTWAGVYEQYFGPGTRLTVT.